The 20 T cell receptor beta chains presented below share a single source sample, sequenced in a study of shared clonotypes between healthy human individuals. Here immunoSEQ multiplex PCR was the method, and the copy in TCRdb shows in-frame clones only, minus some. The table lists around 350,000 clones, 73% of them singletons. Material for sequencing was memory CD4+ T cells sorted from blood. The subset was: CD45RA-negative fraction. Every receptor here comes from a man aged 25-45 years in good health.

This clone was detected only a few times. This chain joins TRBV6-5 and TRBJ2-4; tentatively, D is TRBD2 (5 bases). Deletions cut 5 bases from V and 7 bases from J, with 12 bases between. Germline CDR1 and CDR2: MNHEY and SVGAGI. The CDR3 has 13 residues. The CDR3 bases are TGTGCCAGCAGTGGTTCTCGGGGTAACATTCAGTACTTC. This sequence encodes CASSGSRGNIQYF.

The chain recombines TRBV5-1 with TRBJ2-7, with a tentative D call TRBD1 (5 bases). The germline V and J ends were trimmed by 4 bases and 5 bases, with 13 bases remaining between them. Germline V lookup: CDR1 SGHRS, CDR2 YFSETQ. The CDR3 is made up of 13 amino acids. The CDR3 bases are TGCGCCAGCAGCCTAACAGGAGTCCACGAGCAGTACTTC. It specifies CASSLTGVHEQYF.

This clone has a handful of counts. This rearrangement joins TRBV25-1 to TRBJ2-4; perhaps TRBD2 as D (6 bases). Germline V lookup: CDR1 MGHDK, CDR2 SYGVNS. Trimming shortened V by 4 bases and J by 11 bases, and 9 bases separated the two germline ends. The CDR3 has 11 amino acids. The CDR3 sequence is CASSAGGVQYF. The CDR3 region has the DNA TGTGCCAGCAGTGCCGGGGGAGTTCAGTACTTC.

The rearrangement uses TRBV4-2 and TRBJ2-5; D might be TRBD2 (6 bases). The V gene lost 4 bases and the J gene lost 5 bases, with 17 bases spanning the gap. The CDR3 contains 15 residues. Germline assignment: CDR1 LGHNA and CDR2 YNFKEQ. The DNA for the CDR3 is TGTGCCAGCAGCCCCGGGGGAGTGTCGTTGGAGACCCAGTACTTC. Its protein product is CASSPGGVSLETQYF.

CDR3 coding DNA: TGTGCCAGCAGTGCAAGGACTAGCGGGGCGGGGGAGCAGTACTTC. This sequence encodes CASSARTSGAGEQYF. The chain recombines TRBV6-1 with TRBJ2-7, with 12 positions matching TRBD2. There are 15 residues in the CDR3. CDR1 is MNHNS, CDR2 SASEGT, per germline. V trimming: 4 bases; J trimming: 7 bases; junction bases outside the gene matches: 8.

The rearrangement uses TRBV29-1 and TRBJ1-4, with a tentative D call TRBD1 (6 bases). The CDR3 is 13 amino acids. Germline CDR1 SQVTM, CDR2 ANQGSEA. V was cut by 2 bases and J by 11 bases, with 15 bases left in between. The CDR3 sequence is CSVERDGGRKLFF. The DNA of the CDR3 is TGCAGCGTTGAAAGGGACGGGGGGCGGAAACTGTTTTTT.

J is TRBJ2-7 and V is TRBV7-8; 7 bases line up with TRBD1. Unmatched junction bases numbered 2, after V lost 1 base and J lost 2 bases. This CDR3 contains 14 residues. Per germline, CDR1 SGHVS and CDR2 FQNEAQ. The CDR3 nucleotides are TGTGCCAGCAGCTTAGGCGGACAGGCCTACGAGCAGTACTTC. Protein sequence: CASSLGGQAYEQYF. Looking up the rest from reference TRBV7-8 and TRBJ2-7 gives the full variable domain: GAGVSQSPRYKVAKRGQDVALRCDPISGHVSLFWYQQALGQGPEFLTYFQNEAQLDKSGLPSDRFFAERPEGSVSTLKIQRTQQEDSAVYLCASSLGGQAYEQYFGPGTRLTVT.

The CDR3 nucleotides read TGTGCCAGCAGCTTGGAACAGACGTACCAAGAGACCCAGTACTTC. Its translation is CASSLEQTYQETQYF. The genes are TRBV5-5 and TRBJ2-5, with D hard to call. V lost 0 bases to trimming and J lost 0 bases, with 9 bases between them. CDR3 length equals 15 residues. Germline V CDR1 and CDR2: SGHKS, YYEKEE (reference sequence). The whole variable domain, remainder taken from reference TRBV5-5 and TRBJ2-5, is DAGVTQSPTHLIKTRGQQVTLRCSPISGHKSVSWYQQVLGQGPQFIFQYYEKEERGRGNFPDRFSARQFPNYSSELNVNALLLGDSALYLCASSLEQTYQETQYFGPGTRLLVL.

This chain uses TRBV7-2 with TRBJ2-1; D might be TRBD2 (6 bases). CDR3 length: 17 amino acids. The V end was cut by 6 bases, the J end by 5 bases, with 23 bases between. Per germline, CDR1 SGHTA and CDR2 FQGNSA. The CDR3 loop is CASSYLTLERGNNEQFF. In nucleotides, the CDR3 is TGTGCCAGCAGTTATCTGACTCTCGAGCGCGGGAACAATGAGCAGTTCTTC.

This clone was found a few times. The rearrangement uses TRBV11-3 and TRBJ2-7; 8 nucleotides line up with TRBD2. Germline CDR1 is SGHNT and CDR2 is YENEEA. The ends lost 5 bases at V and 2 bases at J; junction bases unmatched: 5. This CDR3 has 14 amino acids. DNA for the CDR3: TGTGCCAGCAGCCGGGGGGGATCCCCCTACGAGCAGTACTTC. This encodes CASSRGGSPYEQYF.

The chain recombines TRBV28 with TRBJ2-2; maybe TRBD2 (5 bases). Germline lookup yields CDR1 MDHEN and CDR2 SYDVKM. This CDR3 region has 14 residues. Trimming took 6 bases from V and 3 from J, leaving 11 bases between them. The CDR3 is CASSPSGDTGELFF. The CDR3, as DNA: TGTGCCAGCAGCCCGTCCGGGGACACCGGGGAGCTGTTTTTT.

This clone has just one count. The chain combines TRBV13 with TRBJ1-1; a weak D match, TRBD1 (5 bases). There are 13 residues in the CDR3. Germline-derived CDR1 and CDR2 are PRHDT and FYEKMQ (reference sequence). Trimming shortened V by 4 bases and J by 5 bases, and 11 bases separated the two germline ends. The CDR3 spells CASSSYGGTEAFF. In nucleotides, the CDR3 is TGTGCCAGCAGCTCCTACGGGGGAACTGAAGCTTTCTTT.

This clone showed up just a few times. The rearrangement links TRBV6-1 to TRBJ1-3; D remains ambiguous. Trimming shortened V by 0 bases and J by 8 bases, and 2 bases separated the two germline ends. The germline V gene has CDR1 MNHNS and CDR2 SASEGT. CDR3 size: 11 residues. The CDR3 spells CASSEAYTIYF. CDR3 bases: TGTGCCAGCAGTGAAGCCTACACCATATATTTT.

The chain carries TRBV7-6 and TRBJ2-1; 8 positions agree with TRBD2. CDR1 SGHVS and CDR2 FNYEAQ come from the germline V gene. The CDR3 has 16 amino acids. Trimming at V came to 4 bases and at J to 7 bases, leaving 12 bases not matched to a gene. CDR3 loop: CASSSYGTSGVNEQFF. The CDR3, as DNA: TGTGCCAGCAGCTCGTACGGGACTAGTGGGGTAAATGAGCAGTTCTTC.

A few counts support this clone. This CDR3 reads CASSPSGQGRITLHF. The CDR3 bases are TGTGCCAGCAGCCCTTCCGGACAGGGCAGGATAACCCTCCACTTT. The chain employs TRBV5-5 and TRBJ1-6; 8 positions agree with TRBD1. The CDR3 length is 15 residues. V shed 4 bases and J 14 bases; nucleotides not matched to a gene: 14. The germline CDR1 and CDR2 sequences are SGHKS and YYEKEE (reference sequence).

The CDR3 DNA follows: TGCGCCAGCAGCTTGGGACTAGCGGGAAGACGCTCCTACGAGCAGTACTTC. This sequence encodes CASSLGLAGRRSYEQYF. This sequence joins TRBV5-1 and TRBJ2-7; 11 positions agree with TRBD2. Germline V CDR1 and CDR2: SGHRS, YFSETQ. J was trimmed by 0 bases and V by 0 bases; bases with no gene match: 5. CDR3 size: 17 residues.

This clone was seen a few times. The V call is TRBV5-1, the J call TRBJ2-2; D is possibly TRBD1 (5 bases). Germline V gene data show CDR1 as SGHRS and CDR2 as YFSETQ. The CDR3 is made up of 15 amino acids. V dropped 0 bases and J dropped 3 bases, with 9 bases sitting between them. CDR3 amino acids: CASSLVVRDTGELFF. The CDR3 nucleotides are TGCGCCAGCAGCTTGGTAGTCAGGGACACCGGGGAGCTGTTTTTT. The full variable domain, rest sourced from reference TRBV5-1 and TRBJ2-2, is KAGVTQTPRYLIKTRGQQVTLSCSPISGHRSVSWYQQTPGQGLQFLFEYFSETQRNKGNFPGRFSGRQFSNSRSEMNVSTLELGDSALYLCASSLVVRDTGELFFGEGSRLTVL.

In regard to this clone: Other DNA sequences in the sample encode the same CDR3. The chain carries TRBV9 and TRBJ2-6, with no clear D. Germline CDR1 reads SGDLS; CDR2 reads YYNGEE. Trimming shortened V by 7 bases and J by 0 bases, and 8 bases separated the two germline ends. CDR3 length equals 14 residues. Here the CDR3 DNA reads TGTGCCAGCCAGAGAGACTCTGGGGCCAACGTCCTGACTTTC. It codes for CASQRDSGANVLTF. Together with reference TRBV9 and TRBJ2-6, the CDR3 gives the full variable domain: DSGVTQTPKHLITATGQRVTLRCSPRSGDLSVYWYQQSLDQGLQFLIQYYNGEERAKGNILERFSAQQFPDLHSELNLSSLELGDSALYFCASQRDSGANVLTFGAGSRLTVL.

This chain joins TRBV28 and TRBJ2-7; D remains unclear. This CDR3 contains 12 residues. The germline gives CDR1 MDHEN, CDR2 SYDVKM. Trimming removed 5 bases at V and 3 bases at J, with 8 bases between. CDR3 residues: CASSVLIYEQYF. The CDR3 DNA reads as TGTGCCAGCAGTGTATTAATCTACGAGCAGTACTTC. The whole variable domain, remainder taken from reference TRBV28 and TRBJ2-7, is DVKVTQSSRYLVKRTGEKVFLECVQDMDHENMFWYRQDPGLGLRLIYFSYDVKMKEKGDIPEGYSVSREKKERFSLILESASTNQTSMYLCASSVLIYEQYFGPGTRLTVT.

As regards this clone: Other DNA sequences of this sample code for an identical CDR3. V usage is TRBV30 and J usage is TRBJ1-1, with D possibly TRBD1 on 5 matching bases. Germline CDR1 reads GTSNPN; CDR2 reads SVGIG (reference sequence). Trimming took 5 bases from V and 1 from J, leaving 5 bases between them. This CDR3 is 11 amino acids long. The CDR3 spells CAWGGNTEAFF. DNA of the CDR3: TGTGCCTGGGGGGGGAACACTGAAGCTTTCTTT.